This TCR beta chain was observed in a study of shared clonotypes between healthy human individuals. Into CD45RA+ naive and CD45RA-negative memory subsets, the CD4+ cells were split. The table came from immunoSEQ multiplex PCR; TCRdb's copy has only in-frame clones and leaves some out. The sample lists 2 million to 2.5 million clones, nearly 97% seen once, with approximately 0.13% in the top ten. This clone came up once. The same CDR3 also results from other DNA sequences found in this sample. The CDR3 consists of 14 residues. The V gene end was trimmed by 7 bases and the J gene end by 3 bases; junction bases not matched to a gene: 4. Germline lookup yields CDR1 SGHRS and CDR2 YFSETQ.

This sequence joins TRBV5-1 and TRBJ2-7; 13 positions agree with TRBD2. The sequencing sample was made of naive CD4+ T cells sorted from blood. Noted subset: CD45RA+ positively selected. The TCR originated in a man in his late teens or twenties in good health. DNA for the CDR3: TGCGCCAGCTCGGGGACTAGCGGGATCTACGAGCAGTACTTC. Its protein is CASSGTSGIYEQYF. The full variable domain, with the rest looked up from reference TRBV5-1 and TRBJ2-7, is KAGVTQTPRYLIKTRGQQVTLSCSPISGHRSVSWYQQTPGQGLQFLFEYFSETQRNKGNFPGRFSGRQFSNSRSEMNVSTLELGDSALYLCASSGTSGIYEQYFGPGTRLTVT.